The 23 T cell receptor beta chains below were found in one sample sequenced in a study of blood T cell repertoires in COVID-19. Clones were sequenced by immunoSEQ multiplex PCR, and TCRdb holds only the in-frame ones, with some missing. The data show tens of thousands of clones, with 82% seen just once and 4.1% held by the top ten. The specimen was peripheral blood. The receptors come from a woman aged 60-75 years with acute or convalescent COVID-19.

The chain employs TRBV18 and TRBJ1-3; 11 nucleotides line up with TRBD1. Germline CDR1 and CDR2: KGHSH and LQKENI. J was trimmed by 0 bases and V by 5 bases; bases with no gene match: 15. CDR3 length equals 20 residues. The DNA of the CDR3 is TGTGCCAGCTCATCCCTAGGACAGGGGGCAAAAAGCGGCTCTGGAAACACCATATATTTT. Translating it yields CASSSLGQGAKSGSGNTIYF.

The V and J genes are TRBV3-1 (or the pseudogene TRBV3-2) and TRBJ1-6; possibly TRBD1 for D (6 bases). The germline gives CDR1 LGHDT, CDR2 YNNKEL (reference sequence). The CDR3 is 14 amino acids. Trimming pared 9 bases from V and 3 bases from J, leaving 12 bases between. Written as DNA, the CDR3 is TGTGCCAGTCGACAGGCCTTCTATAATTCACCCCTCCACTTT. This sequence encodes CASRQAFYNSPLHF.

Comments on this clone: Distinct nucleotide sequences in the sample also encode this CDR3. The chain recombines TRBV7-8 with TRBJ1-1, with TRBD1 identical over 8 bases. CDR3 length equals 13 residues. The V and J ends lost 5 bases and 4 bases, in that order; junction bases with no gene match: 3. The germline CDR1 and CDR2 sequences are SGHVS and FQNEAQ. The CDR3 spells CASSRQGFTEAFF. The CDR3 DNA reads TGTGCCAGCAGCAGACAGGGGTTCACTGAAGCTTTCTTT. The variable domain in full, with the rest retrieved from reference TRBV7-8 and TRBJ1-1, is GAGVSQSPRYKVAKRGQDVALRCDPISGHVSLFWYQQALGQGPEFLTYFQNEAQLDKSGLPSDRFFAERPEGSVSTLKIQRTQQEDSAVYLCASSRQGFTEAFFGQGTRLTVV.

The gene calls are TRBV24-1 and TRBJ1-5; 7 nucleotides agree with TRBD1. The length of the CDR3 is 13 residues. Losses at the gene ends were 9 bases for V and 3 bases for J; bases not matched to a gene: 4. Germline-derived CDR1 and CDR2 are KGHDR and SFDVKD. The CDR3 spells CATYRGSNQPQHF. DNA of the CDR3: TGTGCCACCTACAGGGGTTCCAATCAGCCCCAGCATTTT.

This clone showed up just a few times. The genes are TRBV3-1 (or the pseudogene TRBV3-2) and TRBJ2-2, with D unresolved. V was trimmed by 4 bases and J by 8 bases, leaving 8 bases between them. Per germline, CDR1 LGHDT and CDR2 YNNKEL (reference sequence). The CDR3 runs 12 residues. The CDR3 is CASSRHYGELFF. The CDR3 DNA reads as TGTGCCAGCAGCCGCCACTATGGGGAGCTGTTTTTT.

A single count supports this clone. The chain is built from TRBV5-4 and TRBJ1-1; perhaps TRBD1 as D (6 bases). This CDR3 has 18 residues. Germline V CDR1 and CDR2: SGHNT, YYREEE (reference sequence). V gave up 4 bases and J gave up 3 bases, with 25 bases separating them. The CDR3 bases are TGTGCCAGCAGCGGACCCCTAATAGGGGGGGGAAGGGACACTGAAGCTTTCTTT. Residues: CASSGPLIGGGRDTEAFF. The full variable domain, in which reference TRBV5-4 and TRBJ1-1 provide the parts outside the CDR3, is ETGVTQSPTHLIKTRGQQVTLRCSSQSGHNTVSWYQQALGQGPQFIFQYYREEENGRGNFPPRFSGLQFPNYSSELNVNALELDDSALYLCASSGPLIGGGRDTEAFFGQGTRLTVV.

The chain recombines TRBV6-2 or TRBV6-3 with TRBJ1-2; possible D gene TRBD1, 6 bases. Trimming cost V 5 bases and J 4 bases, with 23 bases left between them. CDR3 length: 17 residues. CDR1 and CDR2 (germline): MNHEY, SVGEGT. The CDR3 loop reads CASSRPGTAGARYGYTF. Here the CDR3 DNA reads TGTGCCAGCAGTAGACCGGGCACGGCAGGGGCGCGCTATGGCTACACCTTC.

This clone was seen only once. The chain is built from TRBV4-1 and TRBJ2-3; D is perhaps TRBD2 (5 bases). The V gene lost 5 bases and the J gene lost 2 bases, with 14 bases spanning the gap. This CDR3 spans 15 amino acids. Germline V lookup: CDR1 MGHRA, CDR2 YSYEKL. CDR3 residues: CASSSRGTSTDTQYF. CDR3 coding DNA: TGCGCCAGCAGCTCCCGGGGTACATCCACAGATACGCAGTATTTT.

The chain combines TRBV5-1 with TRBJ2-7; the match to TRBD2 covers 11 bases. CDR1 and CDR2 from the germline V gene are SGHRS and YFSETQ. The CDR3 extends over 14 amino acids. V lost 2 bases to trimming and J lost 5 bases; unmatched junction nucleotides: 3. The CDR3 loop reads CASSFSGRGDEQYF. DNA of the CDR3: TGCGCCAGCAGCTTTAGCGGGAGGGGAGACGAGCAGTACTTC.

This clone was seen once. The CDR3 here is CAGRAGGRREQFF. The CDR3 bases are TGTGCCGGGCGGGCGGGAGGAAGGAGGGAGCAGTTCTTC. The gene calls are TRBV6-5 and TRBJ2-1; 8 nucleotides align to TRBD2. The V gene's germline CDR1 is MNHEY and CDR2 SVGAGI. CDR3 length: 13 amino acids. Trimming took 11 bases from V and 10 from J; bases not matched to a gene: 13.

This chain links TRBV11-2 with TRBJ2-2; D gene unclear. Between the trimmed V and J ends, which lost 0 bases and 6 bases, there was a span of 11 bases. The CDR3 contains 15 residues. Germline V CDR1 and CDR2: SGHAT, FQNNGV. CDR3 loop: CASSLDFRLAGELFF. The CDR3, as DNA: TGTGCCAGCAGCTTAGATTTTCGGCTAGCCGGGGAGCTGTTTTTT. Full variable domain (missing parts from reference TRBV11-2 and TRBJ2-2): EAGVAQSPRYKIIEKRQSVAFWCNPISGHATLYWYQQILGQGPKLLIQFQNNGVVDDSQLPKDRFSAERLKGVDSTLKIQPAKLEDSAVYLCASSLDFRLAGELFFGEGSRLTVL.

This chain uses TRBV5-1 with TRBJ2-2; TRBD1 is a possible D gene (6 bases). The V gene's germline CDR1 is SGHRS and CDR2 YFSETQ. With 4 bases removed from V and 6 bases from J, the gap between germline ends came to 13 bases. This CDR3 has 14 residues. This chain's CDR3 is CASSQQGTAGELFF. The CDR3 coding sequence is TGCGCCAGCAGCCAACAGGGTACGGCCGGGGAGCTGTTTTTT.

The chain couples TRBV19 to TRBJ1-5; 7 bases match TRBD1. The germline gives CDR1 LNHDA, CDR2 SQIVND (reference sequence). The CDR3 has 16 residues. J lost 2 bases, V lost 4 bases, and 8 bases had no gene match. The CDR3 DNA reads TGTGCCAGTAGTACGAGACAAGACAGGGGCAATCAGCCCCAGCATTTT. The encoded protein is CASSTRQDRGNQPQHF.

This clone was detected only once. The chain links TRBV18 to TRBJ2-1; 8 positions agree with TRBD2. The CDR3 extends over 18 amino acids. CDR1 KGHSH and CDR2 LQKENI come from the germline V gene. V dropped 3 bases and J dropped 7; count of bases not matched to a gene: 17. CDR3 coding DNA: TGTGCCAGCTCACCCAGCCACCCCGCGGCGGGAGGTTGGAATGAGCAGTTCTTC. This sequence encodes CASSPSHPAAGGWNEQFF.

This sequence joins TRBV5-1 and TRBJ2-5; 9 bases agree with TRBD2. J was trimmed by 4 bases and V by 2 bases; bases with no gene match: 3. The CDR3 has 14 residues. CDR1 is SGHRS, CDR2 YFSETQ, per germline. The CDR3 region is CASSFSGSSETQYF. DNA for the CDR3: TGCGCCAGCAGCTTTAGCGGGAGTTCAGAGACCCAGTACTTC.

V usage is TRBV28 and J usage is TRBJ1-6, with D possibly matching TRBD1 (6 bases). Trimming removed 4 bases at V and 4 bases at J, with 23 bases between. Looked up from germline, CDR1 is MDHEN and CDR2 is SYDVKM. This CDR3 comprises 19 residues. The CDR3 loop reads CASSSLLYRVRKYNSPLHF. The CDR3 DNA reads as TGTGCCAGCAGTTCCCTCCTATACAGGGTACGGAAGTATAATTCACCCCTCCACTTT.

The chain employs TRBV13 and TRBJ2-4, with TRBD2 matching over 9 bases. J was trimmed by 0 bases and V by 6 bases; bases with no gene match: 6. This CDR3 has 16 amino acids. Germline CDR1 reads PRHDT; CDR2 reads FYEKMQ (reference sequence). The chain's CDR3 is CASSLTSGLAKNIQYF. In DNA, the CDR3 is TGTGCCAGCAGTCTGACTAGCGGCCTAGCCAAAAACATTCAGTACTTC.

V gene TRBV3-1 (or the pseudogene TRBV3-2) combines with J gene TRBJ2-5; 12 bases are a match to TRBD2. This CDR3 is 17 amino acids long. J lost 5 bases, V lost 4 bases, and 11 bases had no gene match. Germline CDR1 reads LGHDT; CDR2 reads YNNKEL (reference sequence). In DNA, the CDR3 is TGTGCCAGCAGCCCCAAGACGACTAGCGGGAGTTCGGAGACCCAGTACTTC. Its translation: CASSPKTTSGSSETQYF.

The chain employs TRBV12-5 and TRBJ1-4; D gene unclear. Germline CDR1 LGHNT, CDR2 FRNRAP. With 6 bases removed from V and 0 bases from J, the gap between germline ends came to 23 bases. CDR3 size: 19 residues. CDR3 nucleotide sequence: TGTGCTAGTGGACAGTCAAGACGAAAATACAATACAACTAATGAAAAACTGTTTTTT. This sequence encodes CASGQSRRKYNTTNEKLFF.

In DNA, the CDR3 is TGTGCCAGCAGCTTCGGGGTCTCTGGGGCCAACGTCCTGACTTTC. It translates to CASSFGVSGANVLTF. This sequence joins TRBV7-9 and TRBJ2-6, with D possibly matching TRBD2 (5 bases). CDR1 is SEHNR and CDR2 is FQNEAQ in the germline V gene (reference sequence). The CDR3 extends over 15 amino acids. With 3 bases removed from V and 0 bases from J, the gap between germline ends came to 6 bases.

The J gene is TRBJ2-1, the V gene TRBV28, with TRBD2 matching over 11 bases. V shed 8 bases, J shed 0 bases, and the junction held 15 bases outside the gene matches. The germline CDR1 and CDR2 sequences are MDHEN and SYDVKM. The CDR3 length is 19 residues. CDR3 bases: TGTGCCAGCCATCCTACTAGCGGGGGATTCTGGAGCTCCTACAATGAGCAGTTCTTC. Protein sequence: CASHPTSGGFWSSYNEQFF.

The rearrangement uses TRBV6-5 and TRBJ2-1; the D is unclear. The CDR3 runs 15 residues. CDR1 and CDR2 from the germline V gene are MNHEY and SVGAGI. Trimming pared 2 bases from V and 3 bases from J, leaving 11 bases between. CDR3 protein: CASSYAAPNYNEQFF. Written as DNA, the CDR3 is TGTGCCAGCAGTTACGCGGCCCCTAACTACAATGAGCAGTTCTTC.

The chain joins TRBV19 to TRBJ1-2; 9 bases match TRBD1. The length of the CDR3 is 15 residues. V lost 1 base, J lost 5 bases, and 5 bases stayed unmatched. Germline lookup yields CDR1 LNHDA and CDR2 SQIVND (reference sequence). This CDR3 is CASSIGTGVQYGYTF. DNA of the CDR3: TGTGCCAGTAGTATAGGGACAGGGGTACAGTATGGCTACACCTTC.